These 21 T cell receptor beta chains originate from one sample sequenced in a study of blood T cell repertoires in COVID-19. Produced via immunoSEQ multiplex PCR; TCRdb's table is partial and in-frame only. The table lists approximately 92,000 clones, about two thirds of them singletons. The sample was peripheral blood. All receptors derive from a woman aged 55-69 years in a cohort sampled during active or convalescent COVID-19.

The chain carries TRBV27 and TRBJ1-2; TRBD1 matches 10 bases. J gave up 8 bases and V 3 bases, and 3 bases lay outside the gene matches. CDR3 length: 13 residues. Per the germline V gene, CDR1 is MNHEY and CDR2 is SMNVEV (reference sequence). CDR3 sequence (DNA): TGTGCCAGCAGTTTCGGGACAGGGGCGGGCTACACCTTC. Translation: CASSFGTGAGYTF.

This clone has just one count. The chain recombines TRBV21-1 with TRBJ2-1; the table's D call, TRBD1, has no DNA check behind it. TRBV21-1 is reported as a pseudogene. The CDR3 consists of 16 residues. DNA for the CDR3: TGTGCCAGCAGCATTTTCACAGGGAGCGGCTACAATGAGCAGTTCTTC. This gives the protein CASSIFTGSGYNEQFF.

The gene calls are TRBV6-2 or TRBV6-3 and TRBJ2-5; TRBD2 matches at 9 bases. The V gene end was trimmed by 5 bases and the J gene end by 2 bases; junction bases not matched to a gene: 15. The CDR3 has 18 residues. Germline assignment: CDR1 MNHEY and CDR2 SVGEGT. This chain's CDR3 is CASSPGLAGTLFQETQYF. The CDR3 DNA is TGTGCCAGCAGTCCCGGGCTAGCGGGGACGTTGTTTCAAGAGACCCAGTACTTC.

This clone was observed a single time. The chain has TRBV6-1 and TRBJ2-2; unclear D gene. CDR1 and CDR2 (germline): MNHNS, SASEGT. The CDR3 totals 17 residues. V lost 2 bases, J lost 3 bases, and 16 bases lay in between. CDR3 protein: CASSEMEYGFHTGELFF. For the CDR3, the DNA is TGTGCCAGCAGTGAAATGGAGTACGGCTTTCACACCGGGGAGCTGTTTTTT.

There are a few counts of this clone. CDR3 loop: CASSPGQGWTEAFF. DNA for the CDR3: TGCGCCAGCAGCCCTGGACAGGGATGGACTGAAGCTTTCTTT. The V call is TRBV5-1, the J call TRBJ1-1, with 8 positions matching TRBD1. Germline V gene sequence: CDR1 SGHRS, CDR2 YFSETQ. The trim removed 4 bases at V and 5 bases at J, leaving 7 bases unmatched. This CDR3 is 14 amino acids long.

This chain connects TRBV5-1 to TRBJ2-2; TRBD2 matches at 7 bases. V dropped 4 bases and J dropped 4; count of bases not matched to a gene: 10. This CDR3 contains 16 residues. Germline CDR1 SGHRS, CDR2 YFSETQ. CDR3 in DNA: TGCGCCAGCAGCCTCGGGGGGTCAGCGGGCACCGGGGAGCTGTTTTTT. Translated, it gives CASSLGGSAGTGELFF.

The genes are TRBV2 and TRBJ1-3, with 8 bases that match TRBD1. The V gene's germline CDR1 is SNHLY and CDR2 FYNNEI. Trimming removed 8 bases from V and 0 bases from J; junction bases left unmatched: 0. This CDR3 has 13 amino acids. CDR3: CASDRGSGNTIYF. The CDR3 region has the DNA TGTGCCAGCGACAGGGGCTCTGGAAACACCATATATTTT.

This chain uses TRBV7-3 with TRBJ2-2; the D gene is possibly TRBD2 (5 bases). This CDR3 spans 12 amino acids. Trimming took off 1 base at V and 16 bases at J, with 13 bases between the two ends. Germline V gene data show CDR1 as SGHTA and CDR2 as FQGTGA. The CDR3 sequence: CASSLNYGVWFF. The CDR3 DNA reads as TGTGCCAGCAGCTTAAATTACGGGGTTTGGTTTTTT.

The chain is built from TRBV5-8 and TRBJ1-1, with TRBD1 matching over 11 bases. Germline V gene data show CDR1 as SGHTS and CDR2 as YDEGEE. J was trimmed by 5 bases and V by 4 bases; bases with no gene match: 10. This CDR3 is 16 amino acids long. CDR3 nucleotides: TGTGCCAGCAGCCGGTCCCGGGACAGGGGGTGGACTGAAGCTTTCTTT. It specifies CASSRSRDRGWTEAFF. The full variable domain, completed using reference TRBV5-8 and TRBJ1-1, is EAGVTQSPTHLIKTRGQQATLRCSPISGHTSVYWYQQALGLGLQFLLWYDEGEERNRGNFPPRFSGRQFPNYSSELNVNALELEDSALYLCASSRSRDRGWTEAFFGQGTRLTVV.

This chain joins TRBV20-1 and TRBJ1-5; 7 bases match TRBD1. Germline trimming cut 3 bases from V and 1 base from J; bases unmatched to any gene: 12. This CDR3 comprises 17 residues. Germline values: CDR1 DFQATT, CDR2 SNEGSKA (reference sequence). The CDR3, as DNA: TGCAGTGCTAGTGGGTTCCACAGGGGAGGAAGCAATCAGCCCCAGCATTTT. This encodes CSASGFHRGGSNQPQHF.

The chain links TRBV13 to TRBJ2-3, with D unresolved. This CDR3 is built from 12 residues. V lost 3 bases and J 3 bases, leaving 4 bases between the germline ends. Germline loops: CDR1 PRHDT, CDR2 FYEKMQ (reference sequence). The DNA for the CDR3 is TGTGCCAGCAGCTTTCGTACAGATACGCAGTATTTT. Amino acids: CASSFRTDTQYF.

The rearrangement links TRBV9 to TRBJ2-3, with 11 bases fitting TRBD2. The CDR3 extends over 16 amino acids. CDR1 is SGDLS and CDR2 is YYNGEE in the germline V gene. The J segment lost 4 bases and the V segment lost 4 bases, leaving 8 bases of the junction unmatched. The CDR3 loop reads CASSSKLAGASDTQYF. CDR3 nucleotide sequence: TGTGCCAGCAGCTCCAAACTAGCGGGGGCGTCAGATACGCAGTATTTT.

The rearrangement links TRBV6-5 to TRBJ1-2; D might be TRBD1 (6 bases). Germline assignment: CDR1 MNHEY and CDR2 SVGAGI. The CDR3 runs 13 residues. V shed 7 bases and J shed 3 bases, with 12 bases lying between them. CDR3 nucleotide sequence: TGTGCCAGCAATATACAGGGCGACTATGGCTACACCTTC. Amino acids: CASNIQGDYGYTF.

This clone occurred once. The chain combines TRBV7-9 with TRBJ1-4; TRBD1 matches at 8 bases. CDR3 length: 14 residues. V shed 4 bases and J 7 bases; nucleotides not matched to a gene: 5. Germline V gene lookup returns CDR1 SEHNR and CDR2 FQNEAQ (reference sequence). CDR3 nucleotide sequence: TGTGCCAGCAGCTCGGGACAGGCTGCTGAAAAACTGTTTTTT. This encodes CASSSGQAAEKLFF.

This clone was seen ten or more times. The chain joins TRBV5-1 to TRBJ1-5; D is possibly TRBD1 (5 bases). Trimming cost V 6 bases and J 3 bases, with 16 bases left between them. The CDR3 extends over 15 amino acids. Looked up from germline, CDR1 is SGHRS and CDR2 is YFSETQ. The CDR3 region is CASTSRDCLNQPQHF. The CDR3 DNA follows: TGCGCCAGCACTTCCCGGGACTGCCTCAATCAGCCCCAGCATTTT. Filled out from reference TRBV5-1 and TRBJ1-5, the complete variable domain reads KAGVTQTPRYLIKTRGQQVTLSCSPISGHRSVSWYQQTPGQGLQFLFEYFSETQRNKGNFPGRFSGRQFSNSRSEMNVSTLELGDSALYLCASTSRDCLNQPQHFGDGTRLSIL.

This clone is judged medium-sized. V usage is TRBV19 and J usage is TRBJ2-7, with a weak D call TRBD1 (5 bases). Per the germline V gene, CDR1 is LNHDA and CDR2 is SQIVND (reference sequence). CDR3 size: 14 residues. V was trimmed by 7 bases and J by 0 bases, leaving 13 bases between them. The CDR3 protein is CASTPRVGSYEQYF. Written as DNA, the CDR3 is TGTGCCAGTACCCCCAGGGTGGGCTCCTACGAGCAGTACTTC.

The CDR3 protein is CAISESTSEGLTYEQYF. CDR3 DNA sequence: TGTGCCATCAGTGAGTCCACCTCGGAGGGGCTCACCTACGAGCAGTACTTC. The chain carries TRBV10-3 and TRBJ2-7, with a possible D match to TRBD2 (6 bases). V lost 0 bases, J lost 2 bases, and 17 bases lay in between. The germline CDR1 and CDR2 sequences are ENHRY and SYGVKD. CDR3 size: 17 residues.

The V call is TRBV4-2, the J call TRBJ2-3, with TRBD1 as a possible D gene (5 bases). Germline CDR1 and CDR2: LGHNA and YNFKEQ. The CDR3 sequence is 13 residues long. V was clipped by 6 bases and J by 5 bases, with 12 bases between them. The CDR3 region is CASRGVGVDTQYF. The CDR3 nucleotides are TGTGCCAGCAGAGGGGTCGGCGTAGATACGCAGTATTTT.

V usage is TRBV12-5 and J usage is TRBJ2-1, with 10 bases fitting TRBD2. Germline lookup yields CDR1 LGHNT and CDR2 FRNRAP. The V segment lost 5 bases and the J segment 1 base; nucleotides outside the gene matches: 2. This CDR3 contains 15 residues. This CDR3 is CASGGTSVSYNEQFF. The CDR3 DNA sequence: TGTGCTAGTGGTGGGACTAGCGTATCCTACAATGAGCAGTTCTTC.

V and J are TRBV28 and TRBJ1-6; 9 positions agree with TRBD1. The germline V gene encodes CDR1 MDHEN and CDR2 SYDVKM. With V trimmed by 2 bases and J by 11 bases, 4 bases remained unmatched. The CDR3 consists of 14 residues. The DNA for the CDR3 is TGTGCCAGCAGTTTAGGGACAGGGTTTCCACCCCTCCACTTT. This encodes CASSLGTGFPPLHF.

Worth noting for this clone: A read error is possible here, since a much larger clone lies one base away. The chain carries TRBV5-6 and TRBJ2-7; D gene uncertain. The CDR3 is 13 amino acids. The V and J ends lost 0 bases and 4 bases respectively, with 8 bases between them. In germline, CDR1 is SGHDT, CDR2 YYEEEE. For the CDR3, the DNA is TGTGCCAGCAGCTTGGGTCCGGGTTACGAGCAGTACTTC. This gives the protein CASSLGPGYEQYF. Based on the CDR3 plus reference TRBV5-6 and TRBJ2-7, the full variable domain is DAGVTQSPTHLIKTRGQQVTLRCSPKSGHDTVSWYQQALGQGPQFIFQYYEEEERQRGNFPDRFSGHQFPNYSSELNVNALLLGDSALYLCASSLGPGYEQYFGPGTRLTVT.